This TCR beta chain was found in a study of blood T cell repertoires in COVID-19. Produced via immunoSEQ multiplex PCR; TCRdb's table is partial and in-frame only. The sample contains about 300,000 clones, 65% to 90% of which appear only once. V shed 0 bases, J shed 15 bases, and the junction held 5 bases outside the gene matches. The CDR3 has 12 amino acids. From germline, CDR1 is MNHNS and CDR2 SASEGT. The receptor's source is a human donor in a cohort sampled during active COVID-19. This sequence joins TRBV6-1 and TRBJ2-1; 7 nucleotides match TRBD2. Sequenced material: peripheral blood. The CDR3 here is CASSEAWEGRFF. CDR3 nucleotides: TGTGCCAGCAGTGAAGCTTGGGAGGGGCGGTTCTTC.